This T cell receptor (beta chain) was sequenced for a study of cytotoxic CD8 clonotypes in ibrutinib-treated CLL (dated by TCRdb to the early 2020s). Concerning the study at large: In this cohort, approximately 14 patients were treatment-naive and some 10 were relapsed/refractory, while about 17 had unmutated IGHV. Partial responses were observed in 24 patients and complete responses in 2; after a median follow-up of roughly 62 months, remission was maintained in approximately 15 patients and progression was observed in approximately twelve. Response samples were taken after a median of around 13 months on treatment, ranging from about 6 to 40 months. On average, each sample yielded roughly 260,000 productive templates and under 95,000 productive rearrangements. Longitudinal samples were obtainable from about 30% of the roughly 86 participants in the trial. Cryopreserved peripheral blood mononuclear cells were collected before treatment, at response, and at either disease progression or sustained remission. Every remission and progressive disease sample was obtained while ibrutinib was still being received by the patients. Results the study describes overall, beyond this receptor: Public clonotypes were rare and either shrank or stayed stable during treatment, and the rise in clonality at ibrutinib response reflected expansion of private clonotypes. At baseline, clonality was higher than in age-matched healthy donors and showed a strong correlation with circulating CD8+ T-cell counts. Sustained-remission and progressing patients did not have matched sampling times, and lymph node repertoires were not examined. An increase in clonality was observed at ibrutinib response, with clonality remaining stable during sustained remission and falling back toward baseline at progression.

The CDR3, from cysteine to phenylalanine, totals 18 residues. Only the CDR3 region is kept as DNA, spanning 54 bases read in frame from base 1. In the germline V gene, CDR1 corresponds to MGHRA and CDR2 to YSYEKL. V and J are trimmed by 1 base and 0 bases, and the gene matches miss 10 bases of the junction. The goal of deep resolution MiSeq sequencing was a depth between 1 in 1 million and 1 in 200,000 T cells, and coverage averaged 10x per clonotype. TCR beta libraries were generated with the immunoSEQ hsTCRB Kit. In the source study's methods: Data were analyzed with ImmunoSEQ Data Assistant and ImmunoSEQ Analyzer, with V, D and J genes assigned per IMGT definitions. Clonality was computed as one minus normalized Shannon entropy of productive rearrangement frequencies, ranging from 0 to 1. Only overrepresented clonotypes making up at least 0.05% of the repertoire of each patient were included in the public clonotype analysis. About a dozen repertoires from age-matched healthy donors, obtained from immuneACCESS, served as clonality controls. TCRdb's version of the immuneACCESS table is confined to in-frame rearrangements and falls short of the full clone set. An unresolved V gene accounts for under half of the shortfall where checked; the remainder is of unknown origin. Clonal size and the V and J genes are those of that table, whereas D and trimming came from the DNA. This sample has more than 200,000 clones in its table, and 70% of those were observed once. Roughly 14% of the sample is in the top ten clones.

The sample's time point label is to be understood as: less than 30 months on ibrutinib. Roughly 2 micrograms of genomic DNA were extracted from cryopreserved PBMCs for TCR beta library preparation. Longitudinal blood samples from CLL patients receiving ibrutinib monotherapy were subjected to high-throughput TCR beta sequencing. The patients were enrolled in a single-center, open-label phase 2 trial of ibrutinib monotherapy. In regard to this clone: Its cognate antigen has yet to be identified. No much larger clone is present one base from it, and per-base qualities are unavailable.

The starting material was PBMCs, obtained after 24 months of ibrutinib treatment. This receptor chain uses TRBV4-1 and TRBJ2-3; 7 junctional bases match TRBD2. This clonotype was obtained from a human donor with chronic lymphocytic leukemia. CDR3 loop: CASSQVLADRTSTDTQYF. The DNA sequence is TGCGCCAGCAGCCAAGTCCTAGCGGACCGAACGAGCACAGATACGCAGTATTTT.